Sequencing of this T cell receptor (beta chain) was carried out in a study of blood T cells in healthy people across ages. Overall study findings and caveats: Per-million-T-cell TCR beta diversity fell roughly linearly with age.

Worth noting for this clonotype: Its antigen remains unknown.

The sample, 9 to 10 milliliters of peripheral blood, was drawn from each donor. The CDR3 covers 15 residues. CDR1 is SEHNR and CDR2 is FQNEAQ in the germline V gene (reference sequence). Together with a sample-barcoded 5' primer, a J-beta primer mix was included in a second PCR lasting about 7 to 11 cycles. Tagging of each cDNA molecule was performed by a template-switch adaptor with 12 random nucleotides. One entry per CDR3 protein, called by TCRdb with MiXCR from the 5' RACE reads. This repertoire shows around 800,000 distinct CDR3 sequences, about 45% found once; its top ten account for 15% to 20%.

The sequencing input was blood. The TCR sequence derives from a man aged 80 or over in good health. V usage is TRBV7-9 and J usage is TRBJ2-7; D may be TRBD1 (7 bases). The J call may be faulty, since TRBJ2-5 better matches the DNA end. The chain's CDR3 is CASSFTTGRGETQYF. CDR3 in DNA: TGTGCCAGCAGCTTTACGACAGGGCGGGGAGAGACCCAGTACTTC.